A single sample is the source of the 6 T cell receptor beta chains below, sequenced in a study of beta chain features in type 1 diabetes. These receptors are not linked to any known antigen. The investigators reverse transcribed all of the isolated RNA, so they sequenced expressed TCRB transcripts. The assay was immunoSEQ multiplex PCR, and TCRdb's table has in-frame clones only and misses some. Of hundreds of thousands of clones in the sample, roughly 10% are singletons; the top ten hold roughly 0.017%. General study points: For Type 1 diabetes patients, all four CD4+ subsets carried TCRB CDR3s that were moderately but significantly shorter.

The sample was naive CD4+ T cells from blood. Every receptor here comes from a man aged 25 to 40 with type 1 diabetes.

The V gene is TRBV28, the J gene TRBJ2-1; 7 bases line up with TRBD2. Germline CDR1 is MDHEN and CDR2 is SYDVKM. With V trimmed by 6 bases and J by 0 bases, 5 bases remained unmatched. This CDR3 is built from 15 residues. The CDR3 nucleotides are TGTGCCAGCAGGGACGGGGGGAGCTCCTACAATGAGCAGTTCTTC. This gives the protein CASRDGGSSYNEQFF.

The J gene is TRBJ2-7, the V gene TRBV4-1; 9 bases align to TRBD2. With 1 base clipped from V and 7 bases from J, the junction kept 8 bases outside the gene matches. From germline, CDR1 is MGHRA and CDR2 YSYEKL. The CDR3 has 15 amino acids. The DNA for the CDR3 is TGCGCCAGCAGCCAAGGGGCTAGCGGGGTCGGAGAGCAGTACTTC. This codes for CASSQGASGVGEQYF.

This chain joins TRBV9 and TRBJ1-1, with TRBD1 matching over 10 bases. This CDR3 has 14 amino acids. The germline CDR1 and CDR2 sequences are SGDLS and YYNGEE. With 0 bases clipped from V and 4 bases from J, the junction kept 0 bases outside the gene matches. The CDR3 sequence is CASSVGTGGTEAFF. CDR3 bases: TGTGCCAGCAGCGTAGGGACAGGGGGCACTGAAGCTTTCTTT.

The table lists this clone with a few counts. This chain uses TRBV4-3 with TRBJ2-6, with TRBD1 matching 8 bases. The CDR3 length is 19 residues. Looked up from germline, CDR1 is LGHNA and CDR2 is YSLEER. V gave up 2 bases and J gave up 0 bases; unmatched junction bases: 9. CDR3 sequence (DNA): TGCGCCAGCAGCCAATGGCTCCAGGGGGCTAGCTCTGGGGCCAACGTCCTGACTTTC. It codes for CASSQWLQGASSGANVLTF.

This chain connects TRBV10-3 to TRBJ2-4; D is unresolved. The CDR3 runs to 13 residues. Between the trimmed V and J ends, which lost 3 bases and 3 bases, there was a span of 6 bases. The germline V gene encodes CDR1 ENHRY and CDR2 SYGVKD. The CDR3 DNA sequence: TGTGCCATCAGTGATCCAGTCAAAAACATTCAGTACTTC. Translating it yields CAISDPVKNIQYF.

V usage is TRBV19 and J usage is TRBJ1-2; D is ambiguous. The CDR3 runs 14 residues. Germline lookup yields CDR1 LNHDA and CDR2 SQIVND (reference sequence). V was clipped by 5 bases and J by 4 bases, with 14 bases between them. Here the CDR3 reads CASSEEGRAYGYTF. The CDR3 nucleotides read TGTGCCAGTAGTGAGGAAGGGAGAGCCTATGGCTACACCTTC.